This passage covers 27 T cell receptor beta chains from one sample sequenced in a study of cytomegalovirus exposure and HLA in healthy donors. PCR primers comprised 60 Vbeta and 13 Jbeta primers. The assay was immunoSEQ multiplex PCR, and TCRdb's table has in-frame clones only and misses some. The sample has approximately 150,000 clones, approximately 84% seen once. Sequencing was carried out using PBMCs. These receptors all stem from a woman aged 40 to 49 in good health and CMV-seropositive.

This chain connects TRBV4-2 to TRBJ1-3; 9 bases fit TRBD1. The CDR3 spans 16 residues. Germline CDR1 and CDR2: LGHNA and YNFKEQ. The V segment lost 4 bases and the J segment 1 base; nucleotides outside the gene matches: 5. CDR3 nucleotide sequence: TGTGCCAGCAGCCGAACAGGGGGCGCATCTGGAAACACCATATATTTT. Its protein is CASSRTGGASGNTIYF.

The chain employs TRBV6-5 and TRBJ1-2, with D possibly TRBD1 on 5 matching bases. V was clipped by 6 bases and J by 6 bases, with 14 bases between them. The CDR3 covers 13 residues. Germline V CDR1 and CDR2: MNHEY, SVGAGI. The CDR3: CASRGAGLDGYTF. CDR3 in DNA: TGTGCCAGCAGAGGGGCAGGGCTGGATGGCTACACCTTC.

V and J are TRBV30 and TRBJ1-6, with D hard to call. CDR3 size: 17 residues. The V end was cut by 1 base, the J end by 9 bases, with 22 bases between. Germline loops: CDR1 GTSNPN, CDR2 SVGIG (reference sequence). In nucleotides, the CDR3 is TGTGCCTGGAGTGCCCCCCTTGGGTCGCAGGCGGGTTCACCCCTCCACTTT. Its translation: CAWSAPLGSQAGSPLHF.

The chain recombines TRBV7-2 with TRBJ1-1, with D uncertain. The V end was cut by 5 bases, the J end by 11 bases, with 15 bases between. Germline V gene data show CDR1 as SGHTA and CDR2 as FQGNSA. The CDR3 covers 12 residues. In nucleotides, the CDR3 is TGTGCCAGCAGCCGAGAGCCCCCGGGGGCTTTCTTT. Its translation is CASSREPPGAFF.

The V gene is TRBV19, the J gene TRBJ1-1, with 7 bases lining up with TRBD1. This CDR3 comprises 13 residues. Trimming cost V 8 bases and J 4 bases; bases outside gene matches: 7. From germline, CDR1 is LNHDA and CDR2 SQIVND (reference sequence). CDR3 sequence: CASSQGKGTEAFF. CDR3 nucleotide sequence: TGTGCCAGTTCACAGGGGAAGGGCACTGAAGCTTTCTTT.

The sample holds one count of this clone. This rearrangement joins TRBV7-4 to TRBJ1-5; TRBD1 matches at 12 bases. J gave up 0 bases and V 2 bases, and 8 bases lay outside the gene matches. Germline CDR1 and CDR2: SGHVT and SQSDAQ. The length of the CDR3 is 19 residues. For the CDR3, the DNA is TGTGCCAGCAGCTTACCGGGACAGGGGGCAGATTATAGCAATCAGCCCCAGCATTTT. Translated: CASSLPGQGADYSNQPQHF.

This chain connects TRBV6-5 to TRBJ2-7; weak D call: TRBD1 (7 bases). Germline assignment: CDR1 MNHEY and CDR2 SVGAGI. The CDR3 runs 14 residues. V shed 2 bases and J shed 9 bases, with 17 bases lying between them. The CDR3 loop is CASSYSTGDSGQYF. In nucleotides, the CDR3 is TGTGCCAGCAGTTACAGTACAGGGGATAGCGGGCAGTACTTC.

The rearrangement joins TRBV14 to TRBJ1-1; TRBD1 matches at 8 bases. This CDR3 contains 15 residues. CDR1 and CDR2 from the germline V gene are SGHDN and FVKESK. The V gene end was trimmed by 3 bases and the J gene end by 5 bases; junction bases not matched to a gene: 8. This chain's CDR3 is CASSHRGQGGTEAFF. The CDR3 coding sequence is TGTGCCAGCAGCCACCGAGGACAGGGAGGGACTGAAGCTTTCTTT.

The table lists this clone with a few counts. V gene TRBV2 combines with J gene TRBJ1-1; D unclear. The germline V gene encodes CDR1 SNHLY and CDR2 FYNNEI. Between the trimmed V and J ends, which lost 4 bases and 0 bases, there was a span of 6 bases. The CDR3 consists of 13 residues. The CDR3 coding sequence is TGTGCCAGCAGTGTTGGGCTGAACACTGAAGCTTTCTTT. This codes for CASSVGLNTEAFF. The whole variable domain, filled in from reference TRBV2 and TRBJ1-1, reads EPEVTQTPSHQVTQMGQEVILRCVPISNHLYFYWYRQILGQKVEFLVSFYNNEISEKSEIFDDQFSVERPDGSNFTLKIRSTKLEDSAMYFCASSVGLNTEAFFGQGTRLTVV.

The CDR3 is CASSRTGAHNEQFF. CDR3 DNA: TGTGCCAGCAGCCGGACAGGGGCACACAATGAGCAGTTCTTC. The J gene is TRBJ2-1, the V gene TRBV7-9; 9 bases are shared with TRBD1. CDR3 length equals 14 residues. With V trimmed by 5 bases and J by 5 bases, 4 bases remained unmatched. CDR1 is SEHNR and CDR2 is FQNEAQ in the germline V gene (reference sequence).

The chain joins TRBV6-5 to TRBJ1-6; TRBD1 agrees at 8 bases. The CDR3 has 15 amino acids. J was trimmed by 5 bases and V by 6 bases; bases with no gene match: 6. Per the germline V gene, CDR1 is MNHEY and CDR2 is SVGAGI. The CDR3 loop is CASSQGDRNNSPLHF. The CDR3 nucleotides are TGTGCCAGCAGCCAGGGGGACAGGAATAATTCACCCCTCCACTTT.

This rearrangement joins TRBV2 to TRBJ1-2, with a possible D match to TRBD1 (6 bases). The germline V and J ends were trimmed by 8 bases and 1 base, with 14 bases remaining between them. Germline values: CDR1 SNHLY, CDR2 FYNNEI. This CDR3 has 14 amino acids. As DNA, the CDR3 is TGTGCCAGCCACCGACAGGCGAATAACTATGGCTACACCTTC. It codes for CASHRQANNYGYTF.

The chain uses TRBV15 and TRBJ1-2; 7 bases match TRBD1. Germline assignment: CDR1 LNHNV and CDR2 YYDKDF (reference sequence). The length of the CDR3 is 16 residues. Germline trimming cut 0 bases from V and 5 bases from J; bases unmatched to any gene: 9. CDR3 bases: TGTGCCACCAGCAGAGAATTGCGGACAGGCGGATATGGCTACACCTTC. Residues: CATSRELRTGGYGYTF. Full variable domain (remainder filled in from reference TRBV15 and TRBJ1-2): DAMVIQNPRYQVTQFGKPVTLSCSQTLNHNVMYWYQQKSSQAPKLLFHYYDKDFNNEADTPDNFQSRRPNTSFCFLDIRSPGLGDTAMYLCATSRELRTGGYGYTFGSGTRLTVV.

The sample holds a few counts of this clone. Its ends do not fully match the called genes, so a read error is possible. This chain uses TRBV7-9 with TRBJ2-7; D may be TRBD1 (6 bases). Germline lookup yields CDR1 SEHNR and CDR2 FQNEAQ (reference sequence). This CDR3 comprises 14 residues. CDR3 sequence reads: CSSSLAGAAYEQYF. The CDR3 DNA reads TGTTCCAGCAGCTTAGCAGGGGCGGCCTACGAGCAGTACTTC.

This sequence joins TRBV4-3 and TRBJ2-3, with TRBD1 identical over 7 bases. The CDR3 totals 16 residues. Germline values: CDR1 LGHNA, CDR2 YSLEER. V gave up 4 bases and J gave up 2 bases; unmatched junction bases: 9. The chain's CDR3 is CASSPRRDSYTDTQYF. DNA of the CDR3: TGCGCCAGCAGCCCCCGCCGGGACAGCTACACAGATACGCAGTATTTT.

The chain has TRBV5-8 and TRBJ1-6; no clear D gene. V lost 7 bases to trimming and J lost 3 bases, with 8 bases between them. The CDR3 is 13 amino acids. The germline CDR1 and CDR2 sequences are SGHTS and YDEGEE. The CDR3 sequence: CASGSGYNSPLHF. The CDR3 DNA follows: TGTGCCAGCGGGTCAGGCTATAATTCACCCCTCCACTTT.

This clone was counted a few times. The chain employs TRBV2 and TRBJ2-2, with D perhaps TRBD1 (6 bases). The V end lost 8 bases, the J end lost 3 bases, and 10 bases lay between the germline ends. CDR1 is SNHLY, CDR2 FYNNEI, per germline. CDR3 length: 13 amino acids. CDR3 coding DNA: TGTGCCAGCGCCGGACAGTACACCGGGGAGCTGTTTTTT. Protein product: CASAGQYTGELFF.

This chain uses TRBV27 with TRBJ2-1; a possible D gene is TRBD1 (6 bases). V lost 5 bases and J lost 5, with 22 bases in between. The CDR3 spans 17 residues. Germline V gives CDR1 MNHEY, CDR2 SMNVEV (reference sequence). CDR3 sequence reads: CASSMWIGGLVNNEQFF. CDR3 nucleotide sequence: TGTGCCAGCAGTATGTGGATTGGGGGCCTGGTGAACAATGAGCAGTTCTTC.

V gene TRBV18 combines with J gene TRBJ2-1; possibly TRBD2 for D (5 bases). The V and J ends lost 1 base and 8 bases respectively, with 9 bases between them. The CDR3 length is 13 residues. Germline CDR1 and CDR2: KGHSH and LQKENI. CDR3 loop: CASSPRLTDEQFF. The DNA for the CDR3 is TGTGCCAGCTCACCACGACTAACCGATGAGCAGTTCTTC. The entire variable domain, with the rest obtained from reference TRBV18 and TRBJ2-1, is as follows: NAGVMQNPRHLVRRRGQEARLRCSPMKGHSHVYWYRQLPEEGLKFMVYLQKENIIDESGMPKERFSAEFPKEGPSILRIQQVVRGDSAAYFCASSPRLTDEQFFGPGTRLTVL.

The V gene is TRBV28, the J gene TRBJ1-1; maybe TRBD1 (6 bases). Germline V lookup: CDR1 MDHEN, CDR2 SYDVKM. The CDR3 spans 15 residues. The V end was cut by 4 bases, the J end by 4 bases, with 16 bases between. The CDR3 reads CASSSPTGLGTEAFF. The CDR3 coding sequence is TGTGCCAGCAGTTCCCCGACAGGATTGGGCACTGAAGCTTTCTTT.

J is TRBJ1-1 and V is TRBV7-3; D might be TRBD1 (5 bases). V was trimmed by 2 bases and J by 7 bases, leaving 11 bases between them. CDR1 is SGHTA, CDR2 FQGTGA, per germline. CDR3 length equals 13 residues. The CDR3 DNA reads as TGTGCCAGCAGCTTAGGGCAGGGCGGTGAAGCTTTCTTT. This gives the protein CASSLGQGGEAFF.

The chain recombines TRBV19 with TRBJ2-2, with 7 bases lining up with TRBD2. The CDR3 loop spans 16 amino acids. CDR1 and CDR2 from the germline V gene are LNHDA and SQIVND (reference sequence). J gave up 2 bases and V 2 bases, and 5 bases lay outside the gene matches. The CDR3 DNA reads as TGTGCCAGTAGTATACCCGGACTAGTCAACACCGGGGAGCTGTTTTTT. Encoded protein: CASSIPGLVNTGELFF. The variable domain in full, completed from reference TRBV19 and TRBJ2-2, reads DGGITQSPKYLFRKEGQNVTLSCEQNLNHDAMYWYRQDPGQGLRLIYYSQIVNDFQKGDIAEGYSVSREKKESFPLTVTSAQKNPTAFYLCASSIPGLVNTGELFFGEGSRLTVL.

Only one count was recorded for this clone. The V call is TRBV5-4, the J call TRBJ2-4, with TRBD1 identical over 11 bases. Germline-derived CDR1 and CDR2 are SGHNT and YYREEE (reference sequence). J was trimmed by 3 bases and V by 2 bases; bases with no gene match: 13. The CDR3 has 19 amino acids. The CDR3 sequence is CASSFGLDRGRLDKNIQYF. The CDR3 DNA reads as TGTGCCAGCAGCTTCGGCCTGGACAGGGGGCGGTTGGACAAAAACATTCAGTACTTC.

The V gene is TRBV2, the J gene TRBJ1-5, with D possibly matching TRBD1 (6 bases). This CDR3 is built from 13 residues. Germline V gives CDR1 SNHLY, CDR2 FYNNEI. V was cut by 7 bases and J by 4 bases, with 11 bases left in between. CDR3 sequence (DNA): TGTGCCAGCACTGCAGGGGTTAATCAGCCCCAGCATTTT. This translates into CASTAGVNQPQHF.

The chain uses TRBV6-1 and TRBJ1-6; 8 bases are a match to TRBD1. V lost 6 bases to trimming and J lost 6 bases; unmatched junction nucleotides: 4. The V gene's germline CDR1 is MNHNS and CDR2 SASEGT. The CDR3 consists of 14 residues. DNA for the CDR3: TGTGCCAGCAGCGGCAGGGGGCCTAATTCACCCCTCCACTTT. This translates into CASSGRGPNSPLHF.

The CDR3 DNA sequence: TGTGCCAGTAGTAGCCCACGGACAGATTCAGATACGCAGTATTTT. It codes for CASSSPRTDSDTQYF. The chain employs TRBV19 and TRBJ2-3; D perhaps matches TRBD1 (6 bases). V gave up 4 bases and J gave up 4 bases, with 15 bases separating them. Germline values: CDR1 LNHDA, CDR2 SQIVND (reference sequence). This CDR3 has 15 residues.

J is TRBJ1-1 and V is TRBV30; D might be TRBD1 (6 bases). V lost 3 bases and J lost 2, with 13 bases in between. This CDR3 region has 14 residues. From germline, CDR1 is GTSNPN and CDR2 SVGIG (reference sequence). Here the CDR3 reads CAWRDGRGNTEAFF. The CDR3 coding sequence is TGTGCCTGGAGAGATGGCAGGGGCAACACTGAAGCTTTCTTT.